The entry below gives a single T cell receptor beta chain sequence along with its context. Only in-frame clones appear in the TCRdb table, and some are missing; sequencing was by immunoSEQ multiplex PCR. The table has fewer than 20,000 clones, roughly three quarters seen once. Germline values: CDR1 KGHSH, CDR2 LQKENI. The CDR3 consists of 13 residues. Deletions cut 4 bases from V and 1 base from J, with 7 bases between. This entry is derived from a study of chemoradiotherapy in HPV16-positive cancers. The TCR comes from a human donor with HPV-associated anogenital cancer. Specimen collection occurred from a patient who underwent chemoradiotherapy. The chain couples TRBV18 to TRBJ1-1, with D unresolved. In DNA, the CDR3 is TGTGCCAGCTCACGGGGAACGAACACTGAAGCTTTCTTT. Protein: CASSRGTNTEAFF.